The clone carrying this T cell receptor beta chain has more than one count but fewer than ten. This sample is drawn from a study of blood T cells in healthy people across ages. The CDR3 consists of 13 residues. Per the germline V gene, CDR1 is SGHRS and CDR2 is YFSETQ. The ends were cut back, 4 bases at V and 8 bases at J, with 13 bases in the middle. A sample-barcoded 5' primer and a J-beta primer mix were used in a second PCR of roughly 7 to 11 cycles. Each CDR3 protein gets one entry after TCRdb re-called the 5' RACE reads with MiXCR. The profile shows around 1,500,000 distinct CDR3 sequences, 35% to 45% of them singletons.

The sequence derives from a woman under 30 in good health. The chain links TRBV5-1 to TRBJ2-1; D is perhaps TRBD2 (8 bases). The sequenced material came from blood. The CDR3 reads CASSREGADEQFF. The CDR3 region has the DNA TGCGCCAGCAGCCGGGAGGGGGCCGATGAGCAGTTCTTC.